A selection of T cell receptor beta chains follows, all from one sample in a study of graft-versus-host responses after intestinal transplantation. Assay: immunoSEQ multiplex PCR; the TCRdb copy retains only in-frame clones and omits some. The repertoire holds under 90,000 clones, with roughly 89% as singletons. No cognate antigen is known for these TCRs. The sequenced sample was unstimulated CD8+ T cells sorted from spleen or lymph node cells, obtained before transplant. The receptors come from a human donor who was the organ donor for an intestinal transplant. Each CDR3 is given with its conserved first and last residue. The D gene is left open where the match is weak. Only some rows state a clone size, as once, few, many or a class for expanded clones.

d_call,clone_size,j_call,v_call,cdr3_nt,cdr3_aa
.,.,TRBJ1-1,TRBV18,TGTGCCAGCTCACCTAGCGTCCCTACCACTGAAGCTTTCTTT,CASSPSVPTTEAFF
TRBD1,.,TRBJ1-1,TRBV19,TGTGCCAGTAGTATAGGACAGGGTGCTATGAACACTGAAGCTTTCTTT,CASSIGQGAMNTEAFF
TRBD1,once,TRBJ1-1,TRBV25-1,TGTGCCAGCAGTGAAACCACAGGGGGGAACACTGAAGCTTTCTTT,CASSETTGGNTEAFF
.,.,TRBJ2-2,TRBV27,TGTGCCAGCAGTTTAGGACAGAACACCGGGGAGCTGTTTTTT,CASSLGQNTGELFF
.,few,TRBJ1-1,TRBV28,TGTGCCAGCAGCCCCGGTGGGGGCTGGACTGAAGCTTTCTTT,CASSPGGGWTEAFF
.,.,TRBJ1-1,TRBV7-2,TGTGCCAGCAGCGTCAGGGTTTTAGGCACTGAAGCTTTCTTT,CASSVRVLGTEAFF
.,.,TRBJ2-2,TRBV27,TGTGCCAGCAGTTTACAGGGTGTAGGCACCGGGGAGCTGTTTTTT,CASSLQGVGTGELFF
.,.,TRBJ1-1,TRBV7-6,TGTGCCAGCAGCAATGCGGGGGACACTGAAGCTTTCTTT,CASSNAGDTEAFF
.,.,TRBJ2-2,TRBV29-1,TGCAGCGCAAACACGGACACATACACCGGGGAGCTGTTTTTT,CSANTDTYTGELFF
.,.,TRBJ1-2,TRBV2,TGTGCCAGCAGTGCAGGACAGTCAATCTATGGCTACACCTTC,CASSAGQSIYGYTF
.,.,TRBJ2-5,TRBV5-1,TGCGCCAGCAGCCCGACAGAGCGCGATATTCGGGAGACCCAGTACTTC,CASSPTERDIRETQYF
.,.,TRBJ1-5,TRBV10-3,TGTGCCATCAGTGAGTCGGGCAGTAGCAATCAGCCCCAGCATTTT,CAISESGSSNQPQHF
.,.,TRBJ1-1,TRBV19,TGTGCCAGTAGTATGACAGGCTACACTGAAGCTTTCTTT,CASSMTGYTEAFF
TRBD1,.,TRBJ1-1,TRBV6-5,TGTGCCAGCAGTTACGGGACAGGGCCGAACACTGAAGCTTTCTTT,CASSYGTGPNTEAFF
.,.,TRBJ2-2,TRBV5-1,TGCGCCAGCAGCTTCGGGGTGGGAAACACCGGGGAGCTGTTTTTT,CASSFGVGNTGELFF
.,.,TRBJ2-2,TRBV4-1,TGCGCCAGCAGCCTTTGGTGGGCAGACCCCAGCGGGGAGCTGTTTTTT,CASSLWWADPSGELFF
.,few,TRBJ2-5,TRBV9,TGTGCCAGCAGCGTGTACTGGGGGCGGGTTGAGACCCAGTACTTC,CASSVYWGRVETQYF
.,.,TRBJ1-1,TRBV10-3,TGTGCCATCAGTGAGCAATTCATGAACACTGAAGCTTTCTTT,CAISEQFMNTEAFF
.,.,TRBJ1-1,TRBV6-1,TGTGCCAGCAGTGAACCCTCGGGGGGGGCCACTGAAGCTTTCTTT,CASSEPSGGATEAFF
.,once,TRBJ2-2,TRBV6-5,TGTGCCAGCAGCCTTCTAGTGACCGGGGAGCTGTTTTTT,CASSLLVTGELFF
.,.,TRBJ1-4,TRBV6-6,TGTGCCAGCAGTTCCAGACGGACGGGGAAAAAACTGTTTTTT,CASSSRRTGKKLFF
.,.,TRBJ2-3,TRBV28,TGTGCCAGCAAGGAGGCTAGCAACACAGATACGCAGTATTTT,CASKEASNTDTQYF
.,.,TRBJ2-2,TRBV28,TGTGCCAGCAGTTTAGCGTACACCGGGGAGCTGTTTTTT,CASSLAYTGELFF
.,.,TRBJ1-3,TRBV18,TGTGCCAGCTCACCACCGGAGGGCTCTGGAAACACCATATATTTT,CASSPPEGSGNTIYF
.,.,TRBJ1-1,TRBV13,TGTGCCAGCAGCTACGGGGGCACTGAAGCTTTCTTT,CASSYGGTEAFF
.,.,TRBJ2-1,TRBV28,TGTGCCAGCAGTTTCAACTCGGGGGACCCCTACAATGAGCAGTTCTTC,CASSFNSGDPYNEQFF
.,.,TRBJ2-3,TRBV6-5,TGTGCCAGCAGTTACACCGGAGCTAGCACAGATACGCAGTATTTT,CASSYTGASTDTQYF
.,.,TRBJ1-1,TRBV6-1,TGTGCCAGCAGCCCATCCGGGGGGGTCACTGAAGCTTTCTTT,CASSPSGGVTEAFF
.,.,TRBJ1-6,TRBV28,TGTGCCAGCAGTTGGTGGGTAACAGGTTGGCCTGACTATAATTCACCCCTCCACTTT,CASSWWVTGWPDYNSPLHF
.,.,TRBJ1-2,TRBV15,TGTGCCACCAGCAGTGACAGGAACTATGGCTACACCTTC,CATSSDRNYGYTF